This TCR beta chain was captured in a study of response to subunit inactivated influenza vaccine. TCRdb re-called the RT-PCR reads through MiXCR, storing one row per CDR3 protein. The sample lists under 550,000 distinct CDR3 sequences, 6.5% to 8% occurring once. Whole-study findings and limits: A suggestion made by the authors is that each seasonal influenza vaccination recruits few new T cells.

This clonotype appeared a few times. Antigen: not known. The V end lost 5 bases, the J end lost 0 bases, and 8 bases lay between the germline ends. Germline V lookup: CDR1 SGHRS, CDR2 YFSETQ. The length of the CDR3 is 14 residues. J is TRBJ2-2 and V is TRBV5-1; D unclear. The TCR was taken from a man aged 50 to 69 who received an inactivated influenza vaccine. The sequencing used PBMCs from blood, collected roughly 24 months after vaccination. Here the CDR3 DNA reads TGCGCCAGCAGGTCCGTTTCGAACACCGGGGAGCTGTTTTTT. Translating gives CASRSVSNTGELFF.